Here is one T cell receptor (beta chain) with its context. The antigen remains unidentified. These data come from a study of T cell repertoires in cytomegalovirus infection. Study summary: Indications of both CMV infection and matching HLA type were provided by public TCR beta signatures.

TCRdb independently ran MiXCR on the reads; one entry per CDR3 protein. The sample yields fewer than 200,000 distinct CDR3 sequences, 13% to 15% seen once. Study-level results: Summed frequency of public TCR beta families distinguished CMV carriers with the relevant HLA. Clonotype analysis showed dominance of the ex vivo response by HLA-C-restricted CMV-specific TCR beta clonotypes.

The CDR3 runs to 13 residues. Germline V gene data show CDR1 as SQVTM and CDR2 as ANQGSEA. V was pared by 4 bases and J by 3 bases, with 10 bases between. What was sequenced was PBMCs. This sequence was found in a human donor in good health (CMV status not recorded). Some clones in this sample may be carry-over from other donors' samples. The V gene is TRBV29-1, the J gene TRBJ2-1; TRBD2 is a possible D gene (7 bases). CDR3 region: CSVGGGNYNEQFF. The DNA for the CDR3 is TGCAGCGTTGGGGGGGGCAACTACAATGAGCAGTTCTTC.